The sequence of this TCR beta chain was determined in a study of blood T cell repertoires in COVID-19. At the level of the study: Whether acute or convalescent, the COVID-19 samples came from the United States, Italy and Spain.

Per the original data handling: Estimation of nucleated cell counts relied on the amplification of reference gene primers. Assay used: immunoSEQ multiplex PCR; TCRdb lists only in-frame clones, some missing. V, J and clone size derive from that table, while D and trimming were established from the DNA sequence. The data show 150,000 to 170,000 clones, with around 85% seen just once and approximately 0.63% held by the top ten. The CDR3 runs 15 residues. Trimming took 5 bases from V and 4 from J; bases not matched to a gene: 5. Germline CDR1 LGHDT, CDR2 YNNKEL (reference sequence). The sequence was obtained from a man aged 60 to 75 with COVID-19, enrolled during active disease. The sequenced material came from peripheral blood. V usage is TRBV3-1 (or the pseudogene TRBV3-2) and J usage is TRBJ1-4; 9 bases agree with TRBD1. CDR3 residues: CASSSGTGNNEKLFF. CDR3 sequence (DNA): TGTGCCAGCAGCAGCGGGACAGGGAATAATGAAAAACTGTTTTTT.